This TCR beta chain emerged from a study of siplizumab effects on memory and regulatory T cells. Some clones are missing from TCRdb's copy, which holds only in-frame ones; the method was immunoSEQ multiplex PCR. The data hold some 63,000 clones, with 90% to 97% observed a single time. The CDR3 contains 14 residues. Germline CDR1 and CDR2: SEHNR and FQNEAQ (reference sequence). V dropped 2 bases and J dropped 5 bases, with 12 bases sitting between them. The TCR was taken from a human donor in good health. The sequencing input was naive CD8+ T cells sorted from blood. V gene TRBV7-9 combines with J gene TRBJ1-2, with D unresolved. As DNA, the CDR3 is TGTGCCAGCAGCTTACTGGGAACTGAATATGGCTACACCTTC. Its translation: CASSLLGTEYGYTF.